This T cell receptor beta chain emerged from a study of T cell responses to AZD1222 COVID-19 vaccine. General observations from the study: Among spike-specific TCRs, nearly half reportedly target unmutated variant regions. Spike-specific TCRs gained breadth and depth after people received two AZD1222 doses. Researchers report vaccine-associated CD4 TCRs spanning spike, with dominance at 160-218 and 743-854. Donors skewed white British and female; clonal diversity was possibly underestimated.

Clones were sequenced by immunoSEQ multiplex PCR, and TCRdb holds only the in-frame ones, with some missing. This sample has 150,000 to 160,000 clones; about 88% occur once, and the top ten carry more than 6.5%. Of note for this clone: No antigen is known for it.

Germline V gene lookup returns CDR1 SNHLY and CDR2 FYNNEI. The CDR3 covers 15 residues. Trimming stripped 2 bases from V and 6 bases from J, with 17 bases between. The sample in question was peripheral blood, obtained after recovery from COVID-19. The sequence came from an adult who had recovered from COVID-19. The V and J genes are TRBV2 and TRBJ2-7; D may be TRBD1 or TRBD2 (5 bases each). CDR3 sequence reads: CASSERSGSTSEQYF. As DNA, the CDR3 is TGTGCCAGCAGTGAAAGGTCAGGGAGTACCAGCGAGCAGTACTTC.